This T cell receptor beta chain was recorded in a study of cytomegalovirus exposure and HLA in healthy donors. Only one count was recorded for this clone. What it binds is not known. Use of 60 Vbeta and 13 Jbeta primers characterized the PCR. In the authors' workflow: Later reanalysis found approximately 76 million unique TCR beta chains, 10 million to 14 million of them shared. The repertoire was sequenced with immunoSEQ multiplex PCR; TCRdb's copy has only in-frame clones and lacks some. V, J and clone size were drawn from that table, and D and trimming were deduced from the DNA. The data show around 110,000 clones, 75% to 85% seen once. Study-level results: Reportedly, TCR beta sequences accurately predicted HLA-A and HLA-B alleles in most subjects. Per a later analysis, about 18,000 TCR beta sequences showed association with HLA alleles at 0.05 false discovery rate. Trimming of TCR beta V- and J-genes showed a link, identified in a later analysis, to a missense DCLRE1C variant.

Germline V gene lookup returns CDR1 MDHEN and CDR2 SYDVKM. The CDR3 covers 16 residues. V gave up 5 bases and J gave up 2 bases, with 18 bases separating them. This receptor was taken from a man younger than 40 in good health and CMV-seropositive. The chain links TRBV28 to TRBJ1-2; D ambiguous. What was sequenced was PBMCs. DNA for the CDR3: TGTGCCAGCAGTGAAATCGGAGAACTAGGGAACTATGGCTACACCTTC. Translating gives CASSEIGELGNYGYTF.